This T cell receptor beta chain was found in a study of tumor-infiltrating lymphocytes in primary liver carcinoma. Study-level information: Patients were both men and women, whose ages ran from 30 to 69 years.

A primer matching the constant region was used to make TCR beta cDNA from 500 to 650 ng of total RNA. Three-round nested multiplex PCR performed with slightly modified ARM-PCR produced the TCR beta libraries. Researchers ran the first two PCR rounds for approximately 10 cycles each with TRBV1-TRBV30 forward primers and a C-beta reverse primer. From the multiplex PCR reads, TCRdb called clonotypes with MiXCR, one entry per CDR3 protein. This table holds more than 60,000 distinct CDR3 sequences, about 72% found once. Note on this clonotype: What it binds is not known.

Co-extraction of RNA and DNA was performed on about 19-32 mg of unsorted bulk tissue. All patients had surgically resected primary liver carcinoma. Unmatched junction bases numbered 1, after V lost 0 bases and J lost 3 bases. The CDR3 length is 16 residues. Germline CDR1 KGHDR, CDR2 SFDVKD. General study results and limits: Among the pair types, tumor region pairs showed more overlap than tumor-adjacent and tumor-blood pairs. Researchers report that only about 7.5-24% of top clones turned up in all five tumor regions.

The specimen was liver tumor tissue from sampling region 4. Subset of the sample: tumor region T4, right-lateral pole. The chain has TRBV24-1 and TRBJ2-3, with 11 bases that match TRBD2. The clonotype was recovered from a middle-aged man with primary liver carcinoma and hepatitis B virus infection. CDR3 in DNA: TGTGCCACCAGTGATTTGGGGACTAGCGGTACAGATACGCAGTATTTT. It specifies CATSDLGTSGTDTQYF.